Each of the 25 T cell receptor beta chains below was sequenced from the same sample in a study of T cell responses to AZD1222 COVID-19 vaccine. The method was immunoSEQ multiplex PCR; TCRdb's version includes in-frame clones alone and lacks a portion of them. Of 150,000 to 250,000 clones detected, approximately 89% appear once; the ten largest clones hold approximately 3.4%. The material was peripheral blood, obtained 28 days after the second AZD1222 dose. The source of these receptors is an adult who received the AZD1222 COVID-19 vaccine.

The chain joins TRBV5-1 to TRBJ2-1; D ambiguous. V was shortened by 0 bases and J by 4 bases, with 8 bases between the two germline ends. There are 14 residues in the CDR3. Germline CDR1 is SGHRS and CDR2 is YFSETQ. This chain's CDR3 is CASSLAPTYNEQFF. CDR3 DNA: TGCGCCAGCAGCTTGGCCCCGACTTACAATGAGCAGTTCTTC.

V is TRBV11-2 and J is TRBJ1-6, with D unclear. Germline CDR1 is SGHAT and CDR2 is FQNNGV. V shed 5 bases and J shed 8 bases, with 7 bases lying between them. The CDR3 length is 12 residues. CDR3 in amino acids: CASSPNDSPLHF. The CDR3 nucleotides are TGTGCCAGCAGCCCCAACGATTCACCCCTCCACTTT.

The chain has TRBV7-2 and TRBJ1-2; D may be TRBD1 (6 bases). The CDR3 contains 13 residues. CDR1 is SGHTA and CDR2 is FQGNSA in the germline V gene. The ends were cut back, 2 bases at V and 5 bases at J, with 9 bases in the middle. The CDR3 sequence is CASSLSGAYGYTF. The CDR3 region has the DNA TGTGCCAGCAGCTTATCAGGGGCATATGGCTACACCTTC.

The genes are TRBV2 and TRBJ2-1; 8 bases align to TRBD2. The trim removed 5 bases at V and 6 bases at J, leaving 6 bases unmatched. From germline, CDR1 is SNHLY and CDR2 FYNNEI. The CDR3 is 14 residues long. CDR3 DNA sequence: TGTGCCAGCAGTCTTACCGGGACTAGCAATGAGCAGTTCTTC. Protein sequence: CASSLTGTSNEQFF.

The chain has TRBV6-5 and TRBJ1-2; D unresolved. Germline values: CDR1 MNHEY, CDR2 SVGAGI. The V end lost 0 bases, the J end lost 0 bases, and 8 bases lay between the germline ends. The CDR3 runs 15 residues. The CDR3 DNA sequence: TGTGCCAGCAGTTACTCAAATACCGCTAACTATGGCTACACCTTC. This codes for CASSYSNTANYGYTF.

This sequence joins TRBV6-1 and TRBJ2-1; 11 nucleotides match TRBD2. J gave up 5 bases and V 4 bases, and 7 bases lay outside the gene matches. This CDR3 is built from 16 residues. The germline V gene encodes CDR1 MNHNS and CDR2 SASEGT. CDR3 sequence reads: CASSVTGTSGNNEQFF. CDR3 DNA: TGTGCCAGCAGTGTTACCGGGACTAGCGGAAACAATGAGCAGTTCTTC.

This clone occurred once. DNA of the CDR3: TGTGCCTGGAGTGCAACCTCGGAAAAACTGTTTTTT. Translation: CAWSATSEKLFF. The chain carries TRBV30 and TRBJ1-4; D is unclear. CDR1 GTSNPN and CDR2 SVGIG come from the germline V gene (reference sequence). V lost 1 base and J lost 8, with 8 bases in between. CDR3 length: 12 amino acids.

This chain joins TRBV4-1 and TRBJ2-5; 7 bases match TRBD1. V was pared by 4 bases and J by 4 bases, with 9 bases of the junction left unmatched. CDR1 and CDR2 from the germline V gene are MGHRA and YSYEKL. This CDR3 is built from 15 residues. Here the CDR3 reads CASSRYLTGTETQYF. In DNA form, the CDR3 reads TGCGCCAGCAGCCGATACTTGACAGGGACAGAGACCCAGTACTTC.

The V gene is TRBV2, the J gene TRBJ2-3; a possible D gene is TRBD1 (5 bases). CDR3 length: 14 residues. V lost 6 bases, J lost 6 bases, and 16 bases lay in between. Germline V gene sequence: CDR1 SNHLY, CDR2 FYNNEI. CDR3 sequence: CASRRQGPSDTQYF. The CDR3 DNA reads TGTGCCAGCAGGCGGCAGGGCCCATCCGATACGCAGTATTTT.

This clone has just a few counts. This chain links TRBV7-3 with TRBJ2-7, with 9 bases that match TRBD2. Germline trimming cut 3 bases from V and 6 bases from J; bases unmatched to any gene: 9. The CDR3 loop spans 15 amino acids. Per germline, CDR1 SGHTA and CDR2 FQGTGA. The CDR3 sequence: CASSFVLAGVSEQYF. The DNA of the CDR3 is TGTGCCAGCAGCTTCGTTTTAGCGGGAGTATCCGAGCAGTACTTC.

The sample holds one count of this clone. This sequence joins TRBV7-8 and TRBJ1-1; 7 nucleotides line up with TRBD1. The CDR3 has 16 residues. The germline V gene encodes CDR1 SGHVS and CDR2 FQNEAQ. Trimming removed 1 base from V and 0 bases from J; junction bases left unmatched: 5. CDR3 protein: CASSLEGQYMNTEAFF. The CDR3 nucleotides are TGTGCCAGCAGCTTAGAGGGACAGTACATGAACACTGAAGCTTTCTTT.

V is TRBV12-3 or TRBV12-4 and J is TRBJ2-5; tentatively, D is TRBD2 (5 bases). V lost 3 bases, J lost 5 bases, and 10 bases lay in between. The CDR3 covers 13 residues. In nucleotides, the CDR3 is TGTGCCAGCAGTTTGGTAGCGCGCGAGACCCAGTACTTC. It is translated as CASSLVARETQYF.

This chain links TRBV30 with TRBJ2-1, with TRBD2 as a possible D gene (5 bases). V dropped 7 bases and J dropped 1 base, with 14 bases sitting between them. Germline V lookup: CDR1 GTSNPN, CDR2 SVGIG (reference sequence). CDR3 length: 14 amino acids. The CDR3 spells CAFGRSGSYNEQFF. For the CDR3, the DNA is TGTGCCTTTGGACGATCGGGGTCCTACAATGAGCAGTTCTTC.

This clone was recorded only once. The V and J genes are TRBV15 and TRBJ2-2; TRBD2 aligns across 13 bases. The germline gives CDR1 LNHNV, CDR2 YYDKDF (reference sequence). The length of the CDR3 is 17 residues. The J segment lost 6 bases and the V segment lost 5 bases, leaving 9 bases of the junction unmatched. CDR3 in DNA: TGTGCCACCAGCCGGCCCAGACTAGCGGGAGGTGCCGGGGAGCTGTTTTTT. Amino acids: CATSRPRLAGGAGELFF.

V is TRBV18 and J is TRBJ2-2; D gene uncertain. The CDR3 sequence is 14 residues long. Germline CDR1 reads KGHSH; CDR2 reads LQKENI. Trimming removed 2 bases from V and 4 bases from J, with 8 bases in between. The CDR3 sequence is CASSPSQSTGELFF. The CDR3 DNA reads TGTGCCAGCTCACCAAGCCAGAGCACCGGGGAGCTGTTTTTT.

V gene TRBV5-1 combines with J gene TRBJ1-2, with TRBD1 matching over 12 bases. CDR1 and CDR2 from the germline V gene are SGHRS and YFSETQ. This CDR3 contains 19 residues. V lost 0 bases, J lost 1 base, and 10 bases stayed unmatched. This chain's CDR3 is CASSLGSGTGGFRNYGYTF. As DNA, the CDR3 is TGCGCCAGCAGCTTGGGGTCCGGGACAGGGGGCTTTCGTAACTATGGCTACACCTTC. Looking up the rest from reference TRBV5-1 and TRBJ1-2 gives the full variable domain: KAGVTQTPRYLIKTRGQQVTLSCSPISGHRSVSWYQQTPGQGLQFLFEYFSETQRNKGNFPGRFSGRQFSNSRSEMNVSTLELGDSALYLCASSLGSGTGGFRNYGYTFGSGTRLTVV.

V and J are TRBV24-1 and TRBJ1-2, with a tentative D call TRBD1 (5 bases). The germline V gene encodes CDR1 KGHDR and CDR2 SFDVKD. This CDR3 is built from 12 residues. Deletions cut 4 bases from V and 4 bases from J, with 6 bases between. The chain's CDR3 is CATSEGVYGYTF. The CDR3 region has the DNA TGTGCCACCAGTGAGGGGGTCTATGGCTACACCTTC.

V gene TRBV27 combines with J gene TRBJ2-3; TRBD2 agrees at 9 bases. Losses at the gene ends were 5 bases for V and 4 bases for J; bases not matched to a gene: 4. The CDR3 consists of 14 residues. In germline, CDR1 is MNHEY, CDR2 SMNVEV (reference sequence). CDR3 coding DNA: TGTGCCAGCAGTCCGTTAGCGGGAGCAGATACGCAGTATTTT. Amino acid sequence: CASSPLAGADTQYF.

The DNA of the CDR3 is TGTGCCACCAGTGATTTACTAGCGGGAGGGCCCAACACAGATACGCAGTATTTT. Encoded protein: CATSDLLAGGPNTDTQYF. This chain links TRBV24-1 with TRBJ2-3, with 13 bases lining up with TRBD2. The CDR3 runs to 18 residues. The germline CDR1 and CDR2 sequences are KGHDR and SFDVKD. The trim removed 1 base at V and 2 bases at J, leaving 5 bases unmatched.

This clone was seen just once. The chain links TRBV11-2 to TRBJ2-5; 9 nucleotides match TRBD1. This CDR3 spans 13 amino acids. Unmatched junction bases numbered 11, after V lost 5 bases and J lost 13 bases. Germline loops: CDR1 SGHAT, CDR2 FQNNGV. The CDR3 nucleotides read TGTGCCAGCAGCCAAGTGTATGCGGACAGGGGGTACTTC. It translates to CASSQVYADRGYF.

This chain connects TRBV7-2 to TRBJ2-2; D perhaps matches TRBD2 (5 bases). With 5 bases removed from V and 4 bases from J, the gap between germline ends came to 14 bases. Germline V gene data show CDR1 as SGHTA and CDR2 as FQGNSA. The CDR3 runs to 15 residues. For the CDR3, the DNA is TGTGCCAGCAGCCCAGCCGGACTTATCACCGGGGAGCTGTTTTTT. Amino acid sequence: CASSPAGLITGELFF.

The gene calls are TRBV4-1 and TRBJ2-1; 12 bases fit TRBD2. Unmatched junction bases numbered 8, after V lost 2 bases and J lost 9 bases. CDR1 and CDR2 (germline): MGHRA, YSYEKL. The CDR3 covers 16 residues. This chain's CDR3 is CASSQSSSGRAGEQFF. DNA of the CDR3: TGCGCCAGCAGCCAATCCTCTAGCGGGAGGGCCGGTGAGCAGTTCTTC.

This clone was recorded once. The rearrangement uses TRBV7-9 and TRBJ1-1; D may be TRBD1 (5 bases). V shed 0 bases and J shed 2 bases, with 7 bases lying between them. The CDR3 loop spans 14 amino acids. Germline V CDR1 and CDR2: SEHNR, FQNEAQ (reference sequence). The CDR3 region has the DNA TGTGCCAGCAGCTTAGCGGGGCCAAACACTGAAGCTTTCTTT. The encoded protein is CASSLAGPNTEAFF.

J is TRBJ1-4 and V is TRBV2; D is undetermined. The CDR3 length is 14 residues. The V end lost 9 bases, the J end lost 0 bases, and 11 bases lay between the germline ends. Germline V gives CDR1 SNHLY, CDR2 FYNNEI. DNA of the CDR3: TGTGCCAGTCTGCGGGAGCCAACTAATGAAAAACTGTTTTTT. Its translation: CASLREPTNEKLFF.

This clone was recorded a few times. The genes are TRBV11-2 and TRBJ2-3, with D possibly matching TRBD1 (6 bases). In germline, CDR1 is SGHAT, CDR2 FQNNGV. There are 13 residues in the CDR3. The V and J ends lost 1 base and 6 bases respectively, with 8 bases between them. The CDR3 DNA is TGTGCCAGCAGCTTAGTGGGGGCGGATACGCAGTATTTT. Translated, it gives CASSLVGADTQYF.